One and the same sample provided the 3 T cell receptor beta chains below, sequenced in a study of monozygotic twins with inflammatory bowel disease. From its re-call of the 5' RACE reads, TCRdb lists each CDR3 protein once, without DNA. The listing records over 150,000 distinct CDR3 sequences. Sequencing was carried out using blood. These receptors all stem from a human donor with ulcerative colitis or Crohn's disease, or a healthy co-twin of an affected twin (not recorded which).

The rearrangement links TRBV20-1 to TRBJ1-1; TCRdb's D call of TRBD1 is untestable without DNA. The germline V gene encodes CDR1 DFQATT and CDR2 SNEGSKA (reference sequence). The CDR3 extends over 12 amino acids. CDR3 loop: CSAQDRDTEAFF.

The chain joins TRBV4-3 to TRBJ2-1; TCRdb names TRBD2, which stays unverified in the absence of DNA. From germline, CDR1 is LGHNA and CDR2 YSLEER. The CDR3 totals 13 residues. The CDR3: CASSRTRQNEQFF.

V is TRBV12-3 or TRBV12-4 and J is TRBJ2-3; TCRdb's D call, TRBD2, is unchecked because there is no DNA. This CDR3 is built from 19 residues. The CDR3 sequence is CASSFPPWSGGEGTDTQYF.